A selection of T cell receptor beta chains follows, all from one sample in a study of T cells in Graves' hyperthyroidism and ophthalmopathy. TCRdb re-called the multiplex PCR reads with MiXCR, one entry per CDR3 protein. The sample shows 250,000 or so distinct CDR3 sequences, roughly 15% of them seen only once. Material: blood. All receptors come from a woman aged 50 to 60 with Graves' hyperthyroidism that later progressed to Graves' ophthalmopathy. The CDR3 runs from the conserved cysteine through the conserved F or W. D genes are given only for firm matches. For some rows the clone size is stated as once, few or many, or as a class when expanded; others skip it.

J gene: TRBJ1-1
D gene: .
V gene: TRBV28
clone size: many
CDR3 DNA: TGTGCCAGCCTGGGGGGGGCGGGTGAAGCTTTCTTT
CDR3 protein: CASLGGAGEAFF

J gene: TRBJ1-1
D gene: .
V gene: TRBV7-3
clone size: many
CDR3 DNA: TGTGCCAGCAGCCCATCACCGACTTCGAACACTGAAGCTTTCTTT
CDR3 protein: CASSPSPTSNTEAFF

J gene: TRBJ1-2
D gene: .
V gene: TRBV18
clone size: many
CDR3 DNA: TGTGCCAGCTCACTGATGGGCGGGGAACGAGGCTACACCTTC
CDR3 protein: CASSLMGGERGYTF

J gene: TRBJ2-5
D gene: .
V gene: TRBV11-2
clone size: many
CDR3 DNA: TGTGCCAGCAGCTTAGCCTGGGGACCGCAAGAGACCCAGTACTTC
CDR3 protein: CASSLAWGPQETQYF

J gene: TRBJ1-2
D gene: .
V gene: TRBV28
clone size: .
CDR3 DNA: TGTGCCAGCAGTTTAAACCGAGGCTACACCTTC
CDR3 protein: CASSLNRGYTF

J gene: TRBJ1-2
D gene: .
V gene: TRBV15
clone size: few
CDR3 DNA: TGTGCCACCAGCCTCGCGGCACCCTATGGCTACACCTTC
CDR3 protein: CATSLAAPYGYTF

J gene: TRBJ2-5
D gene: .
V gene: TRBV20-1
clone size: many
CDR3 DNA: TGCAGTGCTAGGCCCAACCAAGAGACCCAGTACTTC
CDR3 protein: CSARPNQETQYF

J gene: TRBJ2-3
D gene: TRBD2
V gene: TRBV24-1
clone size: many
CDR3 DNA: TGTGCCACCAGTGATGTTAGCGGGGCTAGCACAGATACGCAGTATTTT
CDR3 protein: CATSDVSGASTDTQYF

J gene: TRBJ2-1
D gene: TRBD1
V gene: TRBV28
clone size: many
CDR3 DNA: TGTGCCAGCAATACAGGGGTCTACAATGAGCAGTTCTTC
CDR3 protein: CASNTGVYNEQFF

J gene: TRBJ2-1
D gene: TRBD2
V gene: TRBV28
clone size: .
CDR3 DNA: TGTGCCAGGACACCGTGGCTAGCGGGGGGGGAGCAGTTCTTC
CDR3 protein: CARTPWLAGGEQFF

J gene: TRBJ1-2
D gene: .
V gene: TRBV27
clone size: .
CDR3 DNA: TGTGCCAGCAGTCCAGGGGAGGACTATGGCTACACCTTC
CDR3 protein: CASSPGEDYGYTF

J gene: TRBJ1-5
D gene: TRBD1
V gene: TRBV28
clone size: .
CDR3 DNA: TGTGCCAGCAGTTTTACAGGGGTTCAGCCCCAGCATTTT
CDR3 protein: CASSFTGVQPQHF

J gene: TRBJ1-1
D gene: .
V gene: TRBV18
clone size: many
CDR3 DNA: TGTGCCAGCTCACCGGGGGTTTCGGATTTCGGGCTCGGAGCTTTCTTT
CDR3 protein: CASSPGVSDFGLGAFF

J gene: TRBJ1-1
D gene: .
V gene: TRBV19
clone size: .
CDR3 DNA: TGTGCCAGTAGTATCAAAACGGCTGAAGCTTTCTTT
CDR3 protein: CASSIKTAEAFF

J gene: TRBJ2-7
D gene: .
V gene: TRBV5-1
clone size: many
CDR3 DNA: TGCGCCAGCAGCCCCGGGGGACACACCTCGGGGGAGCAGTACTTC
CDR3 protein: CASSPGGHTSGEQYF

J gene: TRBJ2-1
D gene: .
V gene: TRBV5-1
clone size: many
CDR3 DNA: TGCGCCAGCACCCTACCGGGACATTACAATGAGCAGTTCTTC
CDR3 protein: CASTLPGHYNEQFF

J gene: TRBJ2-7
D gene: .
V gene: TRBV2
clone size: many
CDR3 DNA: TGTGCCAGCAGGGGAAGAGGGACCGAGCGTATCAACTTC
CDR3 protein: CASRGRGTERINF

J gene: TRBJ2-1
D gene: .
V gene: TRBV29-1
clone size: many
CDR3 DNA: TGCAGCGTTGAAACCAGTTACAATGAGCAGTTCTTC
CDR3 protein: CSVETSYNEQFF

J gene: TRBJ2-2
D gene: .
V gene: TRBV27
clone size: many
CDR3 DNA: TGTGCCAGCAGTTTAACCGTGGACACCGGGGAGCTGTTTTTT
CDR3 protein: CASSLTVDTGELFF

J gene: TRBJ1-4
D gene: .
V gene: TRBV5-1
clone size: many
CDR3 DNA: TGCGCCAGCAGCACCCAGACGGGTAATGAAAAACTGTTTTTT
CDR3 protein: CASSTQTGNEKLFF

J gene: TRBJ1-4
D gene: .
V gene: TRBV28
clone size: many
CDR3 DNA: TGTGCCAGCAGTGGACCGGGAACTAATGAAAAACTGTTTTTT
CDR3 protein: CASSGPGTNEKLFF

J gene: TRBJ1-2
D gene: TRBD1
V gene: TRBV28
clone size: many
CDR3 DNA: TGTGCCAGCAGTGTACAGGGGGCGGTTGGCTACACCTTC
CDR3 protein: CASSVQGAVGYTF

J gene: TRBJ2-1
D gene: .
V gene: TRBV20-1
clone size: .
CDR3 DNA: TGCAGTGCTCCGCCTGAGGACTCCTACAATGAGCAGTTCTTC
CDR3 protein: CSAPPEDSYNEQFF

J gene: TRBJ2-3
D gene: .
V gene: TRBV6-2/TRBV6-3
clone size: few
CDR3 DNA: TGTGCCAGCAGTCACCCTCTGGATACGCAGTATTTT
CDR3 protein: CASSHPLDTQYF

J gene: TRBJ2-2
D gene: TRBD2
V gene: TRBV28
clone size: many
CDR3 DNA: TGTGCCAGCAGTCTGCCTAGCGGGAGGGCCCGGAGGGAGCTGTTTTTT
CDR3 protein: CASSLPSGRARRELFF

J gene: TRBJ2-1
D gene: .
V gene: TRBV19
clone size: few
CDR3 DNA: TGTGCCAGTAGTATGGAGTCTGCGGGAACGCCTGGTTATGAGCAGTTCTTC
CDR3 protein: CASSMESAGTPGYEQFF

J gene: TRBJ1-1
D gene: TRBD1
V gene: TRBV29-1
clone size: many
CDR3 DNA: TGCGGAACGGACAGGGAGGTGGGGAACACTGAAGCTTTCTTT
CDR3 protein: CGTDREVGNTEAFF

J gene: TRBJ1-6
D gene: .
V gene: TRBV3-1
clone size: many
CDR3 DNA: TGTGCCAGCAGCCAAGGTGCCCAGGCACCCCTCCACTTT
CDR3 protein: CASSQGAQAPLHF

J gene: TRBJ2-1
D gene: TRBD2
V gene: TRBV9
clone size: many
CDR3 DNA: TGTGCCAGCAGCGTAGATGGGACTACTTACAATGAGCAGTTCTTC
CDR3 protein: CASSVDGTTYNEQFF

J gene: TRBJ2-2
D gene: .
V gene: TRBV30
clone size: many
CDR3 DNA: TGTGCCTGGACCCAAGGAACGAACACCGGGGAGCTGTTTTTT
CDR3 protein: CAWTQGTNTGELFF

J gene: TRBJ2-7
D gene: .
V gene: TRBV2
clone size: .
CDR3 DNA: TGTGCCAGCAGGTCTGGGGGCGCTTACGAGCAGTACTTC
CDR3 protein: CASRSGGAYEQYF

J gene: TRBJ2-1
D gene: .
V gene: TRBV5-1
clone size: many
CDR3 DNA: TGCGCCAGCAGCTTGGAAAAGCCTCAGCAGTTCTTC
CDR3 protein: CASSLEKPQQFF

J gene: TRBJ2-1
D gene: TRBD2
V gene: TRBV30
clone size: once
CDR3 DNA: TGTGCCTGGAGTAGGCTAGCGGGAGAGGTAAATGAGCAGTTCTTC
CDR3 protein: CAWSRLAGEVNEQFF

J gene: TRBJ2-2
D gene: .
V gene: TRBV7-3
clone size: once
CDR3 DNA: TGTGCCAGCTCCGTTCGCGGGGTAGTCGGCACCGGGGAGCTGTTTTTT
CDR3 protein: CASSVRGVVGTGELFF

J gene: TRBJ2-3
D gene: .
V gene: TRBV15
clone size: many
CDR3 DNA: TGTGCCACCAGCAGCGCGGCTACAGATACGCAGTATTTT
CDR3 protein: CATSSAATDTQYF

J gene: TRBJ2-1
D gene: TRBD1
V gene: TRBV24-1
clone size: .
CDR3 DNA: TGTGCCACCAGTGATTCCTACGGACAGGGGGATTACAATGAGCAGTTCTTC
CDR3 protein: CATSDSYGQGDYNEQFF

J gene: TRBJ2-5
D gene: TRBD2
V gene: TRBV28
clone size: .
CDR3 DNA: TGTGCCAGCAGTTCTCCGGGACTAGAAGAGACCCAGTACTTC
CDR3 protein: CASSSPGLEETQYF

J gene: TRBJ1-5
D gene: .
V gene: TRBV6-1
clone size: .
CDR3 DNA: TGTGCCAGCAGTCCCTTGGGGGGGGGGCAGCAGCCCCAGCATTTT
CDR3 protein: CASSPLGGGQQPQHF

J gene: TRBJ2-6
D gene: .
V gene: TRBV10-3
clone size: .
CDR3 DNA: TGTGCCATCGGGGGGCGGGAGCGTGGGGCCAACGTCCTGACTTTC
CDR3 protein: CAIGGRERGANVLTF

J gene: TRBJ2-6
D gene: TRBD1
V gene: TRBV27
clone size: .
CDR3 DNA: TGTGCCAGCAGTCGATCCTCGGGACAGCCCTCTGGGGCCAACGTCCTGACTTTC
CDR3 protein: CASSRSSGQPSGANVLTF

J gene: TRBJ2-3
D gene: TRBD2
V gene: TRBV7-9
clone size: .
CDR3 DNA: TGTGCCAGCAGCTTACTAGCGGGAGGTGTGCAAACGCAGTATTTT
CDR3 protein: CASSLLAGGVQTQYF

J gene: TRBJ2-1
D gene: .
V gene: TRBV5-1
clone size: many
CDR3 DNA: TGCGCCAGCAGCTTCGGCAGGGTACTTTCCCTTGGAAATGAGCAGTTCTTC
CDR3 protein: CASSFGRVLSLGNEQFF

J gene: TRBJ2-7
D gene: TRBD1
V gene: TRBV5-1
clone size: many
CDR3 DNA: TGCGCCAGCAGCTCTCCGGGACAGCCCTACGAGCAGTACTTC
CDR3 protein: CASSSPGQPYEQYF

J gene: TRBJ1-5
D gene: .
V gene: TRBV28
clone size: many
CDR3 DNA: TGTGCCAGCAGTCCGCGGGAAAAGGGCAATCAGCCCCAGCATTTT
CDR3 protein: CASSPREKGNQPQHF

J gene: TRBJ1-1
D gene: .
V gene: TRBV2
clone size: many
CDR3 DNA: TGTGCCAGCAGTGTCTCGACAAAAACTGAAGCTTTCTTT
CDR3 protein: CASSVSTKTEAFF

J gene: TRBJ2-7
D gene: TRBD1
V gene: TRBV14
clone size: many
CDR3 DNA: TGTGCCAGCAGCCAACCTCCGGGACAGATACTACGGGAGTACTTC
CDR3 protein: CASSQPPGQILREYF

J gene: TRBJ2-7
D gene: .
V gene: TRBV20-1
clone size: few
CDR3 DNA: TGCAGTGCTAGAGATGGCAGAACCAACTACGAGCAGTACTTC
CDR3 protein: CSARDGRTNYEQYF

J gene: TRBJ1-1
D gene: .
V gene: TRBV6-2/TRBV6-3
clone size: many
CDR3 DNA: TGTGCCAGCAGTTACGGCCCGAACACTGAAGCTTTCTTT
CDR3 protein: CASSYGPNTEAFF

J gene: TRBJ2-2
D gene: .
V gene: TRBV6-1
clone size: few
CDR3 DNA: TGTGCCAGCAGTGAACCGACAGAGAGCGGGGAGCTGTTTTTT
CDR3 protein: CASSEPTESGELFF